This T cell receptor beta chain emerged from a study of response to subunit inactivated influenza vaccine. The CDR3 covers 13 residues. V was clipped by 3 bases and J by 3 bases; unmatched bases: 3. The germline V gene has CDR1 GTSNPN and CDR2 SVGIG (reference sequence). TCRdb reprocessed the RT-PCR reads via MiXCR and lists one record per CDR3 protein. Counted here are some 850,000 distinct CDR3 sequences, under 20% occurring once; the ten biggest clones make up about 11%. Points on this clonotype: Its antigen is not identified.

Findings and limits, study-wide: Authors suggested few new T cells are recruited by each seasonal influenza vaccination.

The rearrangement uses TRBV30 and TRBJ1-1; 8 bases agree with TRBD1. This sequence was found in a man aged 45-65 years who received an inactivated influenza vaccine. The sample consisted of PBMCs from blood, taken roughly 5 days after vaccination. The CDR3 spells CAWRDRVYTEAFF. The CDR3 nucleotides are TGTGCCTGGAGGGACAGGGTGTACACTGAAGCTTTCTTT.